One and the same sample provided the 30 T cell receptor beta chains below, sequenced in a study of cytomegalovirus exposure and HLA in healthy donors. The PCR was carried out with 60 Vbeta primers and 13 Jbeta primers. Sequenced by immunoSEQ multiplex PCR; TCRdb stores in-frame clones only, minus some. The sample has roughly 140,000 clones, 82% seen once; the top ten hold more than 2.5%. The source material was PBMCs. The receptors stem from a male donor in good health and CMV-seronegative.

This clone has just one count. The rearrangement links TRBV25-1 to TRBJ1-2; D may be TRBD1 (5 bases). The CDR3 is 15 amino acids. Germline CDR1 MGHDK, CDR2 SYGVNS. The V and J ends lost 3 bases and 0 bases respectively, with 11 bases between them. CDR3 bases: TGTGCCAGCAGTGAGGGGGGAACAGCTAACTATGGCTACACCTTC. Protein sequence: CASSEGGTANYGYTF.

CDR3 DNA: TGCAGCGTTCTAACGGGACAGGGCTACGAGCAGTACTTC. It codes for CSVLTGQGYEQYF. The V gene is TRBV29-1, the J gene TRBJ2-7; 9 bases match TRBD1. Looked up from germline, CDR1 is SQVTM and CDR2 is ANQGSEA. V gave up 5 bases and J gave up 3 bases; unmatched junction bases: 5. The CDR3 is 13 amino acids.

The chain uses TRBV27 and TRBJ2-3; 7 nucleotides match TRBD2. The CDR3 spans 14 residues. V gave up 7 bases and J gave up 6 bases; unmatched junction bases: 10. Germline assignment: CDR1 MNHEY and CDR2 SMNVEV (reference sequence). CDR3 in DNA: TGTGCCAGCAAGGAAGGAGCGGGACTTGATACGCAGTATTTT. Translating it yields CASKEGAGLDTQYF.

The CDR3 coding sequence is TGTGCCAGCAGCCCTCGGCTAGCGGAGGGGGAGCAGTACTTC. It codes for CASSPRLAEGEQYF. The chain combines TRBV14 with TRBJ2-7; the match to TRBD2 covers 7 bases. The germline CDR1 and CDR2 sequences are SGHDN and FVKESK. Trimming cost V 4 bases and J 7 bases; bases outside gene matches: 10. The CDR3 is 14 residues long.

V usage is TRBV4-3 and J usage is TRBJ2-1, with 9 bases matching TRBD2. CDR3 size: 17 residues. The junction had 9 bases not matched to a gene; V was cut back by 3 bases and J by 3 bases. In germline, CDR1 is LGHNA, CDR2 YSLEER. The CDR3 protein is CASSHSRSGSYYNEQFF. CDR3 DNA: TGCGCCAGCAGCCATTCACGTAGCGGGAGCTACTACAATGAGCAGTTCTTC.

CDR3 loop: CASSPGGGREFSGELFF. Here the CDR3 DNA reads TGTGCCAGCAGCCCCGGGGGGGGCAGGGAATTCTCCGGGGAGCTGTTTTTT. J is TRBJ2-2 and V is TRBV9; 8 positions agree with TRBD2. The ends lost 4 bases at V and 6 bases at J; junction bases unmatched: 14. The CDR3 extends over 17 amino acids. In germline, CDR1 is SGDLS, CDR2 YYNGEE. The entire variable domain, with the rest obtained from reference TRBV9 and TRBJ2-2, is as follows: DSGVTQTPKHLITATGQRVTLRCSPRSGDLSVYWYQQSLDQGLQFLIQYYNGEERAKGNILERFSAQQFPDLHSELNLSSLELGDSALYFCASSPGGGREFSGELFFGEGSRLTVL.

The V gene is TRBV28, the J gene TRBJ2-3, with TRBD2 identical over 7 bases. The junction had 3 bases not matched to a gene; V was cut back by 4 bases and J by 2 bases. The CDR3 runs 14 residues. Germline CDR1 and CDR2: MDHEN and SYDVKM. CDR3 protein: CASSSLAVTDTQYF. In DNA, the CDR3 is TGTGCCAGCAGTTCCCTAGCGGTCACAGATACGCAGTATTTT.

The chain uses TRBV18 and TRBJ1-3, with TRBD1 matching over 9 bases. The CDR3 runs 15 residues. V lost 6 bases, J lost 9 bases, and 12 bases stayed unmatched. Germline CDR1 and CDR2: KGHSH and LQKENI. CDR3 nucleotides: TGTGCCAGCTCTACGGACCGGGACAGGGTAGCCACCATATATTTT. Amino acid sequence: CASSTDRDRVATIYF.

V gene TRBV5-4 combines with J gene TRBJ1-1; 9 positions agree with TRBD1. CDR1 and CDR2 (germline): SGHNT, YYREEE (reference sequence). With V trimmed by 6 bases and J by 4 bases, 4 bases remained unmatched. The CDR3 length is 13 residues. The CDR3 bases are TGTGCCAGCAAACAGGGGGCATCCACTGAAGCTTTCTTT. It specifies CASKQGASTEAFF.

This chain links TRBV9 with TRBJ2-3; 12 bases fit TRBD2. J was trimmed by 0 bases and V by 0 bases; bases with no gene match: 2. The germline V gene encodes CDR1 SGDLS and CDR2 YYNGEE. The CDR3 runs to 17 residues. CDR3 in amino acids: CASSVAGTSGSTDTQYF. The CDR3 nucleotides read TGTGCCAGCAGCGTAGCGGGGACTAGCGGGAGCACAGATACGCAGTATTTT.

This chain links TRBV28 with TRBJ2-2; D not resolved. From germline, CDR1 is MDHEN and CDR2 SYDVKM. CDR3 length: 13 residues. V was clipped by 11 bases and J by 1 base, with 11 bases between them. This chain's CDR3 is CASRSLNTGELFF. CDR3 sequence (DNA): TGTGCCTCTCGGTCCCTGAACACCGGGGAGCTGTTTTTT.

CDR3 sequence (DNA): TGTGCCTGGCAGGGGGCGGCTGGGGCCAACGTCCTGACTTTC. Translated: CAWQGAAGANVLTF. The chain recombines TRBV30 with TRBJ2-6; 8 positions agree with TRBD1. Germline CDR1 GTSNPN, CDR2 SVGIG (reference sequence). The CDR3 consists of 14 residues. V lost 5 bases to trimming and J lost 2 bases; unmatched junction nucleotides: 2.

This clone was picked up a small number of times. The chain employs TRBV25-1 and TRBJ1-1, with 7 bases fitting TRBD1. V shed 2 bases, J shed 5 bases, and the junction held 11 bases outside the gene matches. Germline assignment: CDR1 MGHDK and CDR2 SYGVNS. This CDR3 contains 16 residues. The CDR3 loop is CASSEQGVGAGTEAFF. The CDR3 nucleotides are TGTGCCAGCAGTGAACAGGGGGTGGGGGCAGGGACTGAAGCTTTCTTT.

The J gene is TRBJ2-5, the V gene TRBV6-6; possible D gene TRBD2, 6 bases. The V gene lost 0 bases and the J gene lost 4 bases, with 12 bases spanning the gap. Germline assignment: CDR1 MNHNY and CDR2 SVGAGI (reference sequence). The CDR3 spans 15 residues. Here the CDR3 DNA reads TGTGCCAGCAGTTACTCGGGGGGAACCGGAGAGACCCAGTACTTC. Translation gives CASSYSGGTGETQYF.

The CDR3 spells CASSQESIGDNEQFF. The DNA for the CDR3 is TGCGCCAGCAGCCAAGAATCTATCGGAGACAATGAGCAGTTCTTC. The chain has TRBV4-3 and TRBJ2-1; D is undetermined. The germline gives CDR1 LGHNA, CDR2 YSLEER. The CDR3 loop spans 15 amino acids. The V end lost 0 bases, the J end lost 5 bases, and 11 bases lay between the germline ends.

The J gene is TRBJ1-1, the V gene TRBV19; D gene uncertain. Germline CDR1 reads LNHDA; CDR2 reads SQIVND (reference sequence). CDR3 size: 15 residues. Trimming cost V 3 bases and J 7 bases, with 18 bases left between them. Here the CDR3 reads CASSIHSSAFYEAFF. The CDR3 coding sequence is TGTGCCAGTAGTATCCACTCGAGCGCCTTCTATGAAGCTTTCTTT.

The chain carries TRBV7-2 and TRBJ1-4; possible D gene TRBD1, 5 bases. The V and J ends lost 2 bases and 3 bases respectively, with 10 bases between them. The CDR3 spans 15 residues. The germline V gene has CDR1 SGHTA and CDR2 FQGNSA. The CDR3 region is CASSLQGYANEKLFF. The CDR3 bases are TGTGCCAGCAGCTTACAGGGCTATGCTAATGAAAAACTGTTTTTT.

The chain couples TRBV19 to TRBJ2-2, with D possibly matching TRBD2 (5 bases). The germline V and J ends were trimmed by 7 bases and 4 bases, with 19 bases remaining between them. Germline assignment: CDR1 LNHDA and CDR2 SQIVND (reference sequence). The CDR3 covers 16 residues. The CDR3 loop reads CASTLMGSRGTGELFF. The DNA of the CDR3 is TGTGCCAGTACCCTTATGGGGAGTCGTGGCACCGGGGAGCTGTTTTTT.

V usage is TRBV9 and J usage is TRBJ1-2; D call uncertain. This CDR3 spans 16 amino acids. Germline V gene data show CDR1 as SGDLS and CDR2 as YYNGEE. V lost 3 bases, J lost 7 bases, and 22 bases lay in between. This CDR3 reads CASSENLNPGVSGYTF. CDR3 coding DNA: TGTGCCAGCAGCGAGAACCTGAACCCCGGGGTATCTGGCTACACCTTC.

This clone occurred once. This chain uses TRBV9 with TRBJ2-5; weak D call: TRBD2 (6 bases). The V end lost 0 bases, the J end lost 5 bases, and 11 bases lay between the germline ends. The germline gives CDR1 SGDLS, CDR2 YYNGEE. CDR3 size: 14 residues. The DNA of the CDR3 is TGTGCCAGCAGCGTAGCGGATGGAGGGGAGACCCAGTACTTC. Amino acid sequence: CASSVADGGETQYF.

This clone was seen more than once but under ten times. The chain is built from TRBV2 and TRBJ2-7; 7 bases match TRBD2. With V trimmed by 2 bases and J by 2 bases, 12 bases remained unmatched. There are 17 residues in the CDR3. The germline V gene has CDR1 SNHLY and CDR2 FYNNEI. CDR3 protein: CASSEPQTSENTYEQYF. The CDR3, as DNA: TGTGCCAGCAGTGAACCCCAAACTAGCGAGAATACCTACGAGCAGTACTTC.

There are a few counts of this clone. The chain carries TRBV6-6 and TRBJ2-7, with D possibly TRBD2 on 6 matching bases. V was trimmed by 0 bases and J by 2 bases, leaving 8 bases between them. CDR1 MNHNY and CDR2 SVGAGI come from the germline V gene (reference sequence). The CDR3 is made up of 14 amino acids. CDR3 amino acids: CASSYSEGPYEQYF. CDR3 nucleotide sequence: TGTGCCAGCAGTTACTCGGAGGGGCCCTACGAGCAGTACTTC.

The rearrangement joins TRBV5-4 to TRBJ1-4; D uncertain. This CDR3 has 16 residues. V was shortened by 4 bases and J by 7 bases, with 20 bases between the two germline ends. The germline CDR1 and CDR2 sequences are SGHNT and YYREEE (reference sequence). This CDR3 is CASSVSGAGYSEKLFF. The CDR3 coding sequence is TGTGCCAGCAGCGTGTCGGGAGCGGGCTATAGTGAAAAACTGTTTTTT.

The CDR3 region is CSVSSSPLGGNTIYF. DNA of the CDR3: TGCAGCGTCTCTTCTTCGCCGCTGGGCGGAAACACCATATATTTT. The chain uses TRBV29-1 and TRBJ1-3; D is uncertain. CDR3 length equals 15 residues. From germline, CDR1 is SQVTM and CDR2 ANQGSEA. The V end lost 6 bases, the J end lost 4 bases, and 19 bases lay between the germline ends.

The chain is built from TRBV6-5 and TRBJ2-7, with TRBD1 matching over 7 bases. The CDR3 length is 14 residues. With 5 bases clipped from V and 2 bases from J, the junction kept 6 bases outside the gene matches. CDR1 is MNHEY, CDR2 SVGAGI, per germline. This CDR3 reads CASSVTGATYEQYF. CDR3 coding DNA: TGTGCCAGCAGTGTTACAGGGGCGACCTACGAGCAGTACTTC.

The sample holds a few counts of this clone. The V call is TRBV15, the J call TRBJ2-7; a possible D gene is TRBD1 (5 bases). Trimming stripped 2 bases from V and 6 bases from J, with 14 bases between. The CDR3 spans 14 residues. Germline V gene data show CDR1 as LNHNV and CDR2 as YYDKDF (reference sequence). The CDR3 protein is CATSRLQGWGEQYF. As DNA, the CDR3 is TGTGCCACCAGCAGACTTCAGGGATGGGGCGAGCAGTACTTC.

The chain is built from TRBV7-3 and TRBJ2-1; 7 nucleotides align to TRBD2. Germline CDR1 and CDR2: SGHTA and FQGTGA. This CDR3 spans 14 amino acids. The trim removed 1 base at V and 10 bases at J, leaving 7 bases unmatched. CDR3 residues: CASSLMAGAGEQFF. The CDR3 region has the DNA TGTGCCAGCAGCTTAATGGCGGGAGCGGGCGAGCAGTTCTTC.

V usage is TRBV28 and J usage is TRBJ1-3; no clear D gene. Trimming removed 5 bases at V and 0 bases at J, with 14 bases between. Per germline, CDR1 MDHEN and CDR2 SYDVKM. The CDR3 sequence is 16 residues long. The CDR3 nucleotides read TGTGCCAGCAGTGACCCGACACCCTTCTCTGGAAACACCATATATTTT. Translated, it gives CASSDPTPFSGNTIYF.

The rearrangement links TRBV13 to TRBJ2-7; 9 nucleotides align to TRBD1. The CDR3 consists of 16 residues. Germline V gene lookup returns CDR1 PRHDT and CDR2 FYEKMQ (reference sequence). Unmatched junction bases numbered 10, after V lost 5 bases and J lost 2 bases. The CDR3 region has the DNA TGTGCCAGCAGCCCCTCGGACAGGGGAAGTACCTACGAGCAGTACTTC. This encodes CASSPSDRGSTYEQYF.

The V and J genes are TRBV11-3 and TRBJ2-2; 9 nucleotides agree with TRBD2. J gave up 8 bases and V 8 bases, and 15 bases lay outside the gene matches. The CDR3 is 16 amino acids. Germline CDR1 and CDR2: SGHNT and YENEEA. CDR3 amino acids: CASYWREGPFRGELFF. The CDR3 DNA is TGTGCCAGCTACTGGCGGGAGGGCCCTTTTAGAGGGGAGCTGTTTTTT.